This T cell receptor (beta chain) emerged from a study of T cells in Graves' hyperthyroidism and ophthalmopathy. RNA transcripts provided the source from which TCR beta CDR3 regions were amplified. With the HTBI primer set, the TCR CDR3 went through a first round of RT-PCR. MiXCR, applied by TCRdb to the multiplex PCR reads, yields one record per CDR3 protein. Of 500,000 to 800,000 distinct CDR3 sequences in the sample, 13% to 15% are singletons; the top ten hold around 13%. This clonotype occurred many times. J was trimmed by 6 bases and V by 5 bases; bases with no gene match: 4. The V gene's germline CDR1 is SGHTA and CDR2 FQGNSA. The CDR3 sequence is 14 residues long.

The specimen was blood. This chain links TRBV7-2 with TRBJ2-3, with 11 bases aligning to TRBD2. The source is a woman aged 45-65 years with Graves' ophthalmopathy. For the CDR3, the DNA is TGTGCCAGCAGCCGTAGCGGGAGGGGGGATACGCAGTATTTT. It specifies CASSRSGRGDTQYF.